This TCR beta chain stems from a study of blood T cell repertoires in COVID-19 (TCRdb year 2020). Concerning the study at large: Collaborator samples came from the United States, Italy and Spain and covered acute and convalescent phases of COVID-19. The sample metadata nearly always contained a de-identified subject ID, COVID-19 status, age in years and sex. Deeply sampled blood TCRbeta repertoires from subjects exposed to, actively infected with, or recovered from COVID-19 were included in the dataset. HLA class I and class II types, where available, came from metadata supplied by the sample provider rather than from assay-based typing. The material from the prospective study consisted of cDNA or gDNA derived from T cells, B-cell-depleted T cells, or PBMCs. The repertoires were made available in a free public database intended to serve as a resource for research on the immune response to SARS-CoV-2. Samples came from the ongoing ImmuneRACE study (first 160 participants) plus 1,254 subjects from 6 global collaborators. Study-wide findings and limitations: The amount of clinical and demographic metadata varied by source and participant and was provided uncurated.

Collaborating institutions collected whole blood in K2EDTA tubes following their own protocols. For TCRbeta analysis, collaborators shipped samples as frozen whole blood, isolated PBMCs, or DNA extracted from either of those sample types. As encoded in the germline V gene, CDR1 is MNHNS while CDR2 is SASEGT. Measured from the cysteine to the phenylalanine, the CDR3 is 14 residues long. Of the read, only the CDR3 DNA is kept; its 42 bases are in frame from base 1. The germline ends are 9 bases apart after V is trimmed by 0 bases and J by 3 bases. TCRbeta CDR3 regions were amplified from genomic DNA by means of the immunoSEQ Assay, a bias-controlled multiplex PCR. Under the source paper's analysis protocol: Nucleated cell counts per sample were estimated from amplification of reference gene primers within the assay. To quantify the absolute abundance of each unique TCRbeta CDR3 rearrangement, sequence reads were collapsed and filtered. Productive Simpson clonality was computed per sample as the square root of Simpson's diversity index over productive rearrangements. Drawn from immuneACCESS, this table holds only the in-frame rearrangements with V and J called that TCRdb kept. Clones are partly lost; checked studies trace under half to an unresolved V gene and leave the rest unexplained. That table is the source of V, J and clone size, and D and trimming were worked out from the DNA. The sample table lists 200,000 to 250,000 clones, roughly 82% of them with a count of one. The ten largest clones represent roughly 12% of the sample.

This clone was counted a few times. What this receptor recognizes is not known. No clone much larger than this one lies a single base away; base qualities are absent. The sequence was obtained from a middle-aged woman with acute or convalescent COVID-19. Source material: peripheral blood. The rearranged chain carries TRBV6-1 and TRBJ2-7; TRBD2 is a possible D gene, resting on 6 matching bases. DNA sequence: TGTGCCAGCAGTGAAGCGTGGCGGGACTACGAGCAGTACTTC. Translation gives CASSEAWRDYEQYF.